This T cell receptor beta chain came from a study of CD8 T cells in ankylosing spondylitis. TCRdb reprocessed the 5' RACE reads via MiXCR and lists one record per CDR3 protein. Among about 150,000 distinct CDR3 sequences, around a third were seen once, and the ten largest hold 6%. Germline V gene data show CDR1 as SNHLY and CDR2 as FYNNEI. The trim removed 4 bases at V and 0 bases at J, leaving 1 base unmatched. The CDR3 covers 15 residues. This rearrangement joins TRBV2 to TRBJ2-5; 11 bases match TRBD2. The receptor was derived from a male donor with ankylosing spondylitis. The sample taken for sequencing was synovial fluid, either unsorted or a sorted T cell fraction (not recorded which). CDR3: CASSGTSGYQETQYF. In DNA, the CDR3 is TGTGCCAGCAGTGGGACTAGCGGGTACCAAGAGACCCAGTACTTC.